The next 14 T cell receptor beta chains were all read from a single sample in a study of identical twins. Using its own MiXCR run on the 5' RACE reads, TCRdb lists one record per CDR3 protein. The top ten hold over 0.5% of the sample, which has around 450,000 distinct CDR3 sequences, approximately 15% seen once. The sample also formed part of further work on yellow fever vaccine responses in identical twins.

What was sequenced was CD4+ T cells sorted from blood. Source of these receptors: a young woman in good health.

At least ten counts were recorded for this clonotype. The J gene is TRBJ2-3, the V gene TRBV7-2, with D possibly matching TRBD1 (5 bases). Germline CDR1 reads SGHTA; CDR2 reads FQGNSA. Trimming took off 2 bases at V and 2 bases at J, with 11 bases between the two ends. The CDR3 consists of 15 residues. The CDR3 loop is CASSLLRGFTDTQYF. The CDR3 DNA reads as TGTGCCAGCAGCTTATTAAGGGGATTCACAGATACGCAGTATTTT. Filled out from reference TRBV7-2 and TRBJ2-3, the complete variable domain reads GAGVSQSPSNKVTEKGKDVELRCDPISGHTALYWYRQSLGQGLEFLIYFQGNSAPDKSGLPSDRFSAERTGGSVSTLTIQRTQQEDSAVYLCASSLLRGFTDTQYFGPGTRLTVL.

The CDR3 sequence is CASSLSFQGTPDTQYF. CDR3 DNA sequence: TGTGCCAGCAGTTTATCTTTTCAGGGGACCCCAGATACGCAGTATTTT. V usage is TRBV27 and J usage is TRBJ2-3; D perhaps matches TRBD1 (6 bases). Trimming shortened V by 0 bases and J by 4 bases, and 14 bases separated the two germline ends. CDR3 size: 16 residues. Germline CDR1 is MNHEY and CDR2 is SMNVEV (reference sequence).

This chain uses TRBV4-1 with TRBJ2-3; 9 bases agree with TRBD2. J was trimmed by 5 bases and V by 0 bases; bases with no gene match: 9. CDR3 size: 17 residues. Germline V gives CDR1 MGHRA, CDR2 YSYEKL. The CDR3 bases are TGCGCCAGCAGCCAAGATAGGTCTAGCGGGATTCTAGATACGCAGTATTTT. This translates into CASSQDRSSGILDTQYF.

The table lists this clonotype with a few counts. The chain carries TRBV28 and TRBJ2-7, with D possibly being TRBD1 or TRBD2 (5 bases each). Trimming removed 10 bases at V and 5 bases at J, with 18 bases between. CDR3 size: 13 residues. CDR1 MDHEN and CDR2 SYDVKM come from the germline V gene. CDR3 protein: CATGPAIENEQYF. CDR3 bases: TGTGCCACGGGACCGGCGATCGAAAACGAGCAGTACTTC.

This clonotype was observed a handful of times. This chain joins TRBV6-2 or TRBV6-3 and TRBJ2-1; D possibly corresponds to TRBD1 (6 bases). Trimming left V 6 bases short and J 0 bases short, with 18 bases between. Looked up from germline, CDR1 is MNHEY and CDR2 is SVGEGT. CDR3 length: 17 amino acids. CDR3 protein: CASREPRGSVSYNEQFF. CDR3 nucleotide sequence: TGTGCCAGCAGAGAACCCAGGGGTTCAGTCTCCTACAATGAGCAGTTCTTC.

The rearrangement links TRBV4-1 to TRBJ2-1; TRBD2 matches at 8 bases. The CDR3 is 17 residues long. CDR1 is MGHRA, CDR2 YSYEKL, per germline. Trimming removed 4 bases from V and 0 bases from J; junction bases left unmatched: 8. The CDR3 is CASSPYGGGSSYNEQFF. In nucleotides, the CDR3 is TGCGCCAGCAGCCCCTACGGGGGGGGAAGCTCCTACAATGAGCAGTTCTTC.

There are a few counts of this clonotype. The V and J genes are TRBV2 and TRBJ2-1; TRBD2 aligns across 12 bases. Germline loops: CDR1 SNHLY, CDR2 FYNNEI. The CDR3 length is 17 residues. V lost 6 bases to trimming and J lost 8 bases; unmatched junction nucleotides: 14. In nucleotides, the CDR3 is TGTGCCAGCAGGCCTACTACGCTAGCGGGGGGGCTCTATGAGCAGTTCTTC. Translating gives CASRPTTLAGGLYEQFF.

This clonotype was detected a few times. V is TRBV2 and J is TRBJ2-1; D might be TRBD2 (6 bases). Germline assignment: CDR1 SNHLY and CDR2 FYNNEI. The CDR3 runs 17 residues. Trimming shortened V by 1 base and J by 4 bases, and 17 bases separated the two germline ends. The CDR3: CASSEGIGRGNYNEQFF. Written as DNA, the CDR3 is TGTGCCAGCAGTGAAGGGATCGGGCGGGGCAATTACAATGAGCAGTTCTTC.

V is TRBV7-3 and J is TRBJ1-1; D uncertain. The CDR3 totals 14 residues. With 3 bases removed from V and 1 base from J, the gap between germline ends came to 9 bases. CDR1 is SGHTA and CDR2 is FQGTGA in the germline V gene. CDR3 nucleotides: TGTGCCAGCAGCTTTTCCCCTCAGAACACTGAAGCTTTCTTT. As protein: CASSFSPQNTEAFF.

There are a few counts of this clonotype. The chain carries TRBV24-1 and TRBJ2-3; D gene unclear. CDR3 size: 13 residues. The germline CDR1 and CDR2 sequences are KGHDR and SFDVKD. V gave up 5 bases and J gave up 0 bases, with 5 bases separating them. CDR3: CATSAVSTDTQYF. CDR3 DNA sequence: TGTGCCACCAGTGCGGTTAGCACAGATACGCAGTATTTT.

This clonotype was seen ten or more times. The V and J genes are TRBV7-2 and TRBJ2-1, with a weak D call TRBD1 (6 bases). V lost 5 bases to trimming and J lost 1 base, with 12 bases between them. Looked up from germline, CDR1 is SGHTA and CDR2 is FQGNSA. CDR3 size: 15 residues. Here the CDR3 reads CASSPGVESYNEQFF. The CDR3 coding sequence is TGTGCCAGCAGCCCAGGGGTAGAATCCTACAATGAGCAGTTCTTC.

The genes are TRBV4-3 and TRBJ2-7, with 8 bases that match TRBD1. J was trimmed by 4 bases and V by 3 bases; bases with no gene match: 5. The CDR3 is 14 residues long. The V gene's germline CDR1 is LGHNA and CDR2 YSLEER. CDR3: CASSHRTGFYEQYF. The CDR3 DNA follows: TGCGCCAGCAGCCACCGGACAGGGTTTTACGAGCAGTACTTC.

The chain joins TRBV7-2 to TRBJ1-2, with D possibly being TRBD1 (6 bases). The CDR3 length is 14 residues. Trimming stripped 5 bases from V and 8 bases from J, with 18 bases between. Germline V gene lookup returns CDR1 SGHTA and CDR2 FQGNSA. This chain's CDR3 is CASSLWVRGEGYTF. The CDR3 DNA follows: TGTGCCAGCAGCCTTTGGGTCAGGGGTGAAGGCTACACCTTC.

The chain employs TRBV4-3 and TRBJ2-1, with D tentatively TRBD2 (7 bases). With 3 bases removed from V and 8 bases from J, the gap between germline ends came to 20 bases. CDR3 length: 16 amino acids. Germline CDR1 LGHNA, CDR2 YSLEER. The CDR3 here is CASSQFGGGRDYEQFF. CDR3 nucleotide sequence: TGCGCCAGCAGCCAGTTTGGGGGGGGCAGGGACTATGAGCAGTTCTTC.